This entry lists 21 T cell receptor beta chains sequenced from one sample in a study of metastatic and nonmetastatic thyroid tumors. Each patient went into thyroid surgery without having received any treatment. MiXCR was used by TCRdb to re-call the PCR reads. The data show about 27,000 clones, over 15% seen once. Sequenced: blood. These receptors were taken from a male donor with papillary thyroid cancer or a benign thyroid nodule (not recorded which). Some clones in this sample may be carry-over from other donors' samples.

This clone was counted many times. The chain has TRBV18 and TRBJ2-1; D may be TRBD1 (5 bases). Germline V gene lookup returns CDR1 KGHSH and CDR2 LQKENI. CDR3 length: 14 residues. Trimming left V 0 bases short and J 8 bases short, with 11 bases between. The CDR3, as DNA: TGTGCCAGCTCACCACCGGTACAGGCTGATGAGCAGTTCTTC. Amino acids: CASSPPVQADEQFF.

This clone was counted many times. The V and J genes are TRBV11-2 and TRBJ2-5; 7 bases map to TRBD2. CDR1 is SGHAT and CDR2 is FQNNGV in the germline V gene. CDR3 length equals 14 residues. With V trimmed by 4 bases and J by 5 bases, 7 bases remained unmatched. The CDR3 loop reads CASSSLAVDETQYF. CDR3 DNA sequence: TGTGCCAGCAGCTCCCTAGCGGTAGATGAGACCCAGTACTTC. The full variable domain, with the rest looked up from reference TRBV11-2 and TRBJ2-5, is EAGVAQSPRYKIIEKRQSVAFWCNPISGHATLYWYQQILGQGPKLLIQFQNNGVVDDSQLPKDRFSAERLKGVDSTLKIQPAKLEDSAVYLCASSSLAVDETQYFGPGTRLLVL.

This clone was counted a few times. This chain connects TRBV6-1 to TRBJ2-7; 11 bases match TRBD2. V gave up 5 bases and J gave up 4 bases; unmatched junction bases: 4. Per the germline V gene, CDR1 is MNHNS and CDR2 is SASEGT. This CDR3 has 14 amino acids. In nucleotides, the CDR3 is TGTGCCAGCAGTCCGGGACTAGCGGATTACGAGCAGTACTTC. It yields the protein CASSPGLADYEQYF.

There are many counts of this clone. A much larger clone is a single base away; this may be a read error. The chain recombines TRBV6-1 with TRBJ2-1; 8 positions match TRBD2. The CDR3 has 14 residues. Germline loops: CDR1 MNHNS, CDR2 SASEGT. V lost 7 bases, J lost 2 bases, and 4 bases stayed unmatched. CDR3 sequence reads: CASISGAAYNEQFF. The CDR3 coding sequence is TGTGCCAGCATTAGCGGGGCCGCCTACAATGAGCAGTTCTTC.

The table lists this clone with a few counts. The V gene is TRBV27, the J gene TRBJ1-2; TRBD1 matches at 7 bases. The CDR3 has 14 amino acids. Trimming removed 8 bases from V and 10 bases from J; junction bases left unmatched: 16. The germline gives CDR1 MNHEY, CDR2 SMNVEV (reference sequence). For the CDR3, the DNA is TGTGCCAGCTCGCACGACAGGGAGGTAAAAGTCTACACCTTC. It codes for CASSHDREVKVYTF.

With respect to this clone: Germline is not matched at one junction end, which may reflect a read error. V gene TRBV29-1 combines with J gene TRBJ1-1; D call uncertain. This CDR3 has 13 amino acids. Germline CDR1 reads SQVTM; CDR2 reads ANQGSEA. The CDR3 DNA is TGCAGCGCAATCCCACAGCTTAACACTCAAGCTTTCTTT. It encodes CSAIPQLNTQAFF.

This clone was detected ten times or more. The chain employs TRBV20-1 and TRBJ1-1, with TRBD1 as a possible D gene (6 bases). V was shortened by 2 bases and J by 4 bases, with 11 bases between the two germline ends. Germline CDR1 and CDR2: DFQATT and SNEGSKA (reference sequence). The CDR3 runs to 13 residues. CDR3 in amino acids: CSARLQGGTEAFF. CDR3 in DNA: TGCAGTGCTAGACTACAGGGAGGCACTGAAGCTTTCTTT.

CDR3 DNA: TGTGCCAGCAGCCATCCCCCGGTTACTGGGACGTACGAGCAGTACTTC. It yields the protein CASSHPPVTGTYEQYF. The J gene is TRBJ2-7, the V gene TRBV3-1, with D perhaps TRBD1 or TRBD2 (5 bases each). V was clipped by 3 bases and J by 4 bases, with 19 bases between them. Germline V gene sequence: CDR1 LGHDT, CDR2 YNNKEL (reference sequence). The CDR3 sequence is 16 residues long.

At least ten counts were recorded for this clone. The V and J genes are TRBV11-2 and TRBJ2-3; 9 nucleotides line up with TRBD1. Germline CDR1 reads SGHAT; CDR2 reads FQNNGV. The CDR3 is 17 amino acids. Losses at the gene ends were 0 bases for V and 4 bases for J; bases not matched to a gene: 8. The CDR3 region is CASSLDGETGGSDTQYF. Here the CDR3 DNA reads TGTGCCAGCAGCTTAGACGGCGAGACAGGGGGATCAGATACGCAGTATTTT.

This clone appeared many times. This rearrangement joins TRBV20-1 to TRBJ1-1, with a tentative D call TRBD1 (5 bases). The V end was cut by 0 bases, the J end by 7 bases, with 15 bases between. The CDR3 consists of 14 residues. In germline, CDR1 is DFQATT, CDR2 SNEGSKA (reference sequence). CDR3: CSAREWGLEFEAFF. CDR3 bases: TGCAGTGCTAGAGAATGGGGGTTGGAGTTTGAAGCTTTCTTT.

The chain links TRBV30 to TRBJ1-4; 8 bases map to TRBD1. Germline assignment: CDR1 GTSNPN and CDR2 SVGIG (reference sequence). The V segment lost 1 base and the J segment 3 bases; nucleotides outside the gene matches: 4. The CDR3 length is 15 residues. The CDR3 sequence: CAWSAGQGPNEKLFF. CDR3 nucleotides: TGTGCCTGGAGTGCCGGACAGGGACCTAATGAAAAACTGTTTTTT.

This clone has ten or more counts. The rearrangement links TRBV14 to TRBJ2-5, with D perhaps given as TRBD1 or TRBD2 (6 bases each). V was cut by 5 bases and J by 5 bases, with 15 bases left in between. The CDR3 totals 14 residues. Germline V CDR1 and CDR2: SGHDN, FVKESK. Here the CDR3 DNA reads TGTGCCAGCAGCGCACTGGGGGGCAGGGAGACCCAGTACTTC. Translation gives CASSALGGRETQYF.

With regard to this clone: The junction departs from the called germline gene at one end, perhaps through a read error. This chain joins TRBV12-3 or TRBV12-4 and TRBJ1-5; D is perhaps TRBD1 (6 bases). The CDR3 covers 14 residues. In nucleotides, the CDR3 is TGTGCCAGCAGCCCTACAGGGATCAATCATCCCCAGCATTTT. Translation gives CASSPTGINHPQHF.

J is TRBJ2-7 and V is TRBV5-8, with D unresolved. Germline CDR1 and CDR2: SGHTS and YDEGEE. The CDR3 runs to 14 residues. V was trimmed by 0 bases and J by 11 bases, leaving 18 bases between them. This chain's CDR3 is CASSLVSGYSSKYF. The CDR3 DNA is TGTGCCAGCAGCTTGGTTTCAGGCTACAGCAGCAAGTACTTC. Full variable domain (rest looked up from reference TRBV5-8 and TRBJ2-7): EAGVTQSPTHLIKTRGQQATLRCSPISGHTSVYWYQQALGLGLQFLLWYDEGEERNRGNFPPRFSGRQFPNYSSELNVNALELEDSALYLCASSLVSGYSSKYFGPGTRLTVT.

This chain connects TRBV12-3 or TRBV12-4 to TRBJ1-2; possibly TRBD1 for D (6 bases). Trimming took 3 bases from V and 1 from J, leaving 9 bases between them. CDR3 size: 14 residues. The CDR3 sequence is CASSFGQNNYGYTF. DNA of the CDR3: TGTGCCAGCAGTTTCGGACAGAATAACTATGGCTACACCTTC.

This clone has ten or more counts. The rearrangement joins TRBV5-8 to TRBJ1-1; the D gene is possibly TRBD1 (6 bases). CDR1 SGHTS and CDR2 YDEGEE come from the germline V gene. The CDR3 sequence is 15 residues long. Trimming took 6 bases from V and 1 from J, leaving 16 bases between them. CDR3 nucleotide sequence: TGTGCCAGCATCCGGGGGGCTACGGCGAACACTGAAGCTTTCTTT. Its protein product is CASIRGATANTEAFF.

The chain employs TRBV11-2 and TRBJ2-7; 7 positions agree with TRBD1. This CDR3 has 15 residues. Germline loops: CDR1 SGHAT, CDR2 FQNNGV. The ends lost 1 base at V and 3 bases at J; junction bases unmatched: 6. Written as DNA, the CDR3 is TGTGCCAGCAGCTTAGGGACAGGACCCTTCTACGAGCAGTACTTC. Protein sequence: CASSLGTGPFYEQYF.

This chain links TRBV2 with TRBJ2-1; 10 bases fit TRBD2. Germline-derived CDR1 and CDR2 are SNHLY and FYNNEI. V was pared by 4 bases and J by 8 bases, with 8 bases of the junction left unmatched. The CDR3 totals 15 residues. CDR3 residues: CASSASSGSAYEQFF. The CDR3 DNA is TGTGCCAGCAGTGCCTCTAGCGGGAGTGCCTATGAGCAGTTCTTC.

The chain carries TRBV30 and TRBJ2-7, with D unclear. This CDR3 is built from 11 residues. V lost 2 bases and J 3 bases, leaving 5 bases between the germline ends. The germline V gene has CDR1 GTSNPN and CDR2 SVGIG (reference sequence). CDR3 in DNA: TGTGCCTGGAGTCCCCTCTACGAGCAGTACTTC. Its protein is CAWSPLYEQYF.

In this sample, this clone turned up a few times. V gene TRBV6-1 combines with J gene TRBJ1-1, with 10 bases fitting TRBD1. Trimming took 6 bases from V and 0 from J; bases not matched to a gene: 10. This CDR3 comprises 17 residues. Germline V gives CDR1 MNHNS, CDR2 SASEGT. The DNA of the CDR3 is TGTGCCAGCAGAGCAGACAGGGGGCCGTCAATGAACACTGAAGCTTTCTTT. Amino acids: CASRADRGPSMNTEAFF.

This clone has at least ten counts. Relative to the germline gene, one junction end is altered; a read error may explain this. The chain is built from TRBV7-7 and TRBJ2-1, with 10 bases matching TRBD2. Germline V lookup: CDR1 SSHAT, CDR2 FNYEAQ (reference sequence). The CDR3 totals 16 residues. Written as DNA, the CDR3 is TGTGCTAGCAGCCTTACCGGGACTAGCGTTGTGTCTGAGCAGTTCTTC. Its protein product is CASSLTGTSVVSEQFF.